This T cell receptor beta chain was found in a study of blood T cells in healthy people across ages. Germline-derived CDR1 and CDR2 are SEHNR and FQNEAQ (reference sequence). The CDR3 contains 14 residues. Trimming took 3 bases from V and 7 from J, leaving 16 bases between them. Next came a second PCR, run for roughly 7 to 12 cycles, which used a sample-barcoded 5' primer along with a J-beta primer mix. Each cDNA molecule, via a template-switch adaptor with 12 random nucleotides, was tagged. Each CDR3 protein gets one entry after TCRdb re-called the 5' RACE reads with MiXCR. The data show 500,000 to 600,000 distinct CDR3 sequences, roughly 29% seen once.

This sequence originates from a woman aged 70-85 years in good health. The sequenced sample consisted of blood. V and J are TRBV7-9 and TRBJ2-7; a possible D gene is TRBD1 (6 bases). CDR3 protein: CASSLLQGKSEQYF. In DNA, the CDR3 is TGTGCCAGCAGCTTGCTACAGGGTAAATCAGAGCAGTACTTC.